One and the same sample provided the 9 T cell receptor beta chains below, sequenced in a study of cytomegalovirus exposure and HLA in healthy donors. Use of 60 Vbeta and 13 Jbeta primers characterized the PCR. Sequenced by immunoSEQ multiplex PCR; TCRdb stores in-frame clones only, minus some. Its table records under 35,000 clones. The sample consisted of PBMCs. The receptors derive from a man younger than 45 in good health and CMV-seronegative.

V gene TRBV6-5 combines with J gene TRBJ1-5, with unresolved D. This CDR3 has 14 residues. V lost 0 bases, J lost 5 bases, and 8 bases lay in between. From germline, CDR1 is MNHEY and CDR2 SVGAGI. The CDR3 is CASSYSGRYQPQHF. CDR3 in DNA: TGTGCCAGCAGTTACTCGGGCCGGTATCAGCCCCAGCATTTT.

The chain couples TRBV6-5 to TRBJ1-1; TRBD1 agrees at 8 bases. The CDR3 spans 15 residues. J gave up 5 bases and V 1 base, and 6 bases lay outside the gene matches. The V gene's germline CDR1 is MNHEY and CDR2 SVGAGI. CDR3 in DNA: TGTGCCAGCAGTTACTTGGCAGGGGGCCATACTGAAGCTTTCTTT. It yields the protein CASSYLAGGHTEAFF.

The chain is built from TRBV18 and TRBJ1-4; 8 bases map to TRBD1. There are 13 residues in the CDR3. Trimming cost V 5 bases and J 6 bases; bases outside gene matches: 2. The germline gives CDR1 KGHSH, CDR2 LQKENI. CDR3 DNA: TGTGCCAGCTCAACGGGACAGGATGAAAAACTGTTTTTT. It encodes CASSTGQDEKLFF.

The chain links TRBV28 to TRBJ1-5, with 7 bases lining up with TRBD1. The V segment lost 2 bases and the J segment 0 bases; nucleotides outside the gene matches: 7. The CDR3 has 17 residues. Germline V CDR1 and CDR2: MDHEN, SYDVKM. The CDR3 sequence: CASSLIEGAYSNQPQHF. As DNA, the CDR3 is TGTGCCAGCAGTTTAATCGAGGGGGCCTATAGCAATCAGCCCCAGCATTTT. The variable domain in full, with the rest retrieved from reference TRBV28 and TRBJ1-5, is DVKVTQSSRYLVKRTGEKVFLECVQDMDHENMFWYRQDPGLGLRLIYFSYDVKMKEKGDIPEGYSVSREKKERFSLILESASTNQTSMYLCASSLIEGAYSNQPQHFGDGTRLSIL.

CDR3 amino acids: CASSFQTSRGETQYF. CDR3 nucleotide sequence: TGTGCCAGCAGTTTCCAGACTAGCAGGGGAGAGACCCAGTACTTC. The chain employs TRBV7-2 and TRBJ2-5, with a possible D match to TRBD2 (7 bases). The CDR3 loop spans 15 amino acids. V lost 6 bases to trimming and J lost 4 bases, with 18 bases between them. Germline values: CDR1 SGHTA, CDR2 FQGNSA.

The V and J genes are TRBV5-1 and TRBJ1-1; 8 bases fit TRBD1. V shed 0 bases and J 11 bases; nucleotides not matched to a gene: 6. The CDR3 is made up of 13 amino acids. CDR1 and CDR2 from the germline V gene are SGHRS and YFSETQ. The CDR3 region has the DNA TGCGCCAGCAGCTTGGAAACCACAGGGGGGGCTTTCTTT. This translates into CASSLETTGGAFF.

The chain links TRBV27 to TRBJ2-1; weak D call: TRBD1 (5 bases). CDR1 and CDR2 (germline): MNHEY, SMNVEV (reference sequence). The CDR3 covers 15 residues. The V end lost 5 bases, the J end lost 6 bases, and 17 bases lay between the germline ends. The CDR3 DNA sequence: TGTGCCAGCAGTCATCAGCCGACAGTTTTCAATGAGCAGTTCTTC. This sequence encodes CASSHQPTVFNEQFF.

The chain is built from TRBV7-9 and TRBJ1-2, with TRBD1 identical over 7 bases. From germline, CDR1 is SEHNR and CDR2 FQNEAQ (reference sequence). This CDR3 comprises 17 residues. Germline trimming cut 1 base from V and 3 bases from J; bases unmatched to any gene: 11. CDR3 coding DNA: TGTGCCAGCAGCTTAGGGTTGACCGGACAGGACCACTATGGCTACACCTTC. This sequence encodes CASSLGLTGQDHYGYTF.

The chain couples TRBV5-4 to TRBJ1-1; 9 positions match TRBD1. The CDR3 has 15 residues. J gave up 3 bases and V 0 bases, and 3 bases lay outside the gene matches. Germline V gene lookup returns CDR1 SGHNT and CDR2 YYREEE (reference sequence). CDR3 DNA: TGTGCCAGCAGCTTGGGACAGGGGGGGTACACTGAAGCTTTCTTT. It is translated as CASSLGQGGYTEAFF.